One and the same sample provided the 17 T cell receptor beta chains below, sequenced in a study of identical twins. TCRdb reprocessed the 5' RACE reads with MiXCR, giving one entry per CDR3 protein. Of some 500,000 distinct CDR3 sequences in the sample, 13% to 15% were seen once. This same sample was also part of a study on yellow fever vaccine responses in identical twins.

The sequenced material came from CD4+ T cells sorted from blood. The receptors were sampled from a woman aged 18-35 years in good health.

This clonotype was seen only a few times. The CDR3 here is CSVDPRTSGETQYF. The CDR3 DNA follows: TGCAGCGTTGACCCAAGGACTAGCGGGGAGACCCAGTACTTC. The genes are TRBV29-1 and TRBJ2-5; 11 nucleotides match TRBD2. CDR1 and CDR2 from the germline V gene are SQVTM and ANQGSEA. V lost 3 bases, J lost 5 bases, and 5 bases stayed unmatched. This CDR3 has 14 amino acids.

The chain recombines TRBV5-1 with TRBJ2-3; tentative D call: TRBD1 (5 bases). Germline CDR1 and CDR2: SGHRS and YFSETQ. The V and J ends lost 4 bases and 6 bases respectively, with 15 bases between them. CDR3 length: 14 residues. The CDR3 spells CASSPYRITDTQYF. Written as DNA, the CDR3 is TGCGCCAGCAGCCCTTACAGGATCACTGATACGCAGTATTTT. Full variable domain (missing parts from reference TRBV5-1 and TRBJ2-3): KAGVTQTPRYLIKTRGQQVTLSCSPISGHRSVSWYQQTPGQGLQFLFEYFSETQRNKGNFPGRFSGRQFSNSRSEMNVSTLELGDSALYLCASSPYRITDTQYFGPGTRLTVL.

This clonotype came up a few times. The chain recombines TRBV28 with TRBJ2-7, with TRBD1 matching over 11 bases. CDR3 length: 15 residues. The germline CDR1 and CDR2 sequences are MDHEN and SYDVKM. J lost 6 bases, V lost 2 bases, and 6 bases had no gene match. The CDR3 loop is CASSLVGTGGSEQYF. The CDR3 DNA reads as TGTGCCAGCAGTTTAGTCGGGACAGGGGGTTCCGAGCAGTACTTC.

This clonotype appeared a few times. An end of the junction differs from the germline gene, which may be a read error. The V and J genes are TRBV27 and TRBJ2-7; 8 nucleotides align to TRBD1. There are 13 residues in the CDR3. Germline V gene lookup returns CDR1 MNHEY and CDR2 SMNVEV (reference sequence). CDR3: CASTLYERTGTNF. The CDR3 bases are TGTGCCAGCACCTTATACGAACGGACAGGGACCAACTTC.

This chain joins TRBV20-1 and TRBJ2-5; the match to TRBD1 covers 11 bases. V was pared by 4 bases and J by 5 bases, with 6 bases of the junction left unmatched. Germline CDR1 DFQATT, CDR2 SNEGSKA (reference sequence). The CDR3 length is 14 residues. The CDR3 here is CSATDRGLRETQYF. In DNA form, the CDR3 reads TGCAGTGCTACGGACAGGGGGCTTCGGGAGACCCAGTACTTC.

This clonotype has at least ten counts. V gene TRBV12-3 or TRBV12-4 combines with J gene TRBJ2-5; TRBD1 aligns across 7 bases. The CDR3 is 14 amino acids. Unmatched junction bases numbered 6, after V lost 3 bases and J lost 5 bases. CDR3 residues: CASSLRQGGETQYF. In DNA, the CDR3 is TGTGCCAGCAGTTTGCGACAGGGCGGGGAGACCCAGTACTTC.

A few counts support this clonotype. J is TRBJ2-1 and V is TRBV7-2; the D gene is possibly TRBD2 (6 bases). The length of the CDR3 is 14 residues. Germline CDR1 SGHTA, CDR2 FQGNSA. Trimming took off 6 bases at V and 7 bases at J, with 16 bases between the two ends. The CDR3 DNA follows: TGTGCCAGCAGTCCCATGTTGGGGGGAAATGAGCAGTTCTTC. Translating it yields CASSPMLGGNEQFF.

The V gene is TRBV18, the J gene TRBJ2-7; D gene ambiguous. There are 15 residues in the CDR3. Trimming left V 6 bases short and J 4 bases short, with 19 bases between. Germline V gene data show CDR1 as KGHSH and CDR2 as LQKENI. CDR3 loop: CASSLGRLISYEQYF. The CDR3 nucleotides read TGTGCCAGCTCCCTCGGACGGCTCATCTCATACGAGCAGTACTTC. Full variable domain (remainder filled in from reference TRBV18 and TRBJ2-7): NAGVMQNPRHLVRRRGQEARLRCSPMKGHSHVYWYRQLPEEGLKFMVYLQKENIIDESGMPKERFSAEFPKEGPSILRIQQVVRGDSAAYFCASSLGRLISYEQYFGPGTRLTVT.

This clonotype is a singleton in its sample. The rearrangement uses TRBV11-1 and TRBJ2-1, with D tentatively TRBD1 or TRBD2 (5 bases each). Germline CDR1 and CDR2: SGHAT and FQDESV (reference sequence). Trimming shortened V by 4 bases and J by 9 bases, and 13 bases separated the two germline ends. The CDR3 is 13 residues long. The CDR3 region has the DNA TGTGCCAGCAGCTCCCCTCCCGGGGCTGAGCAGTTCTTC. It translates to CASSSPPGAEQFF.

This clonotype came up a few times. The chain links TRBV14 to TRBJ2-2; D tentatively fits TRBD1 or TRBD2 (5 bases each). Per the germline V gene, CDR1 is SGHDN and CDR2 is FVKESK. The length of the CDR3 is 17 residues. Deletions cut 5 bases from V and 1 base from J, with 17 bases between. The CDR3 sequence: CASSLLHGTVNTGELFF. In nucleotides, the CDR3 is TGTGCCAGCAGCTTACTACACGGGACGGTGAACACCGGGGAGCTGTTTTTT.

This clonotype has just a few counts. The genes are TRBV5-1 and TRBJ2-5; D call uncertain. V was cut by 4 bases and J by 5 bases, with 12 bases left in between. This CDR3 contains 13 residues. CDR1 and CDR2 from the germline V gene are SGHRS and YFSETQ. CDR3 nucleotides: TGCGCCAGCAGCAACGGACCCGGGGAGACCCAGTACTTC. This gives the protein CASSNGPGETQYF.

This clonotype was recorded a few times. The rearrangement links TRBV11-2 to TRBJ2-7; 7 bases map to TRBD2. The CDR3 has 18 residues. Trimming cost V 2 bases and J 2 bases; bases outside gene matches: 15. Looked up from germline, CDR1 is SGHAT and CDR2 is FQNNGV. The CDR3, as DNA: TGTGCCAGCAGCTTATTTCGCCCGGGAGGCCTCTTGACCTACGAGCAGTACTTC. The encoded protein is CASSLFRPGGLLTYEQYF.

This chain connects TRBV7-9 to TRBJ1-5, with D perhaps matching TRBD1 (5 bases). CDR1 and CDR2 from the germline V gene are SEHNR and FQNEAQ (reference sequence). The CDR3 is 15 amino acids. V was pared by 6 bases and J by 2 bases, with 14 bases between. The CDR3 loop reads CASSPGTYGNQPQHF. For the CDR3, the DNA is TGTGCCAGCAGTCCCGGGACGTATGGCAATCAGCCCCAGCATTTT.

In its sample, this clonotype was seen many times. J is TRBJ2-1 and V is TRBV20-1; D gene uncertain. V was clipped by 5 bases and J by 1 base, with 6 bases between them. The CDR3 has 12 residues. Germline loops: CDR1 DFQATT, CDR2 SNEGSKA (reference sequence). In nucleotides, the CDR3 is TGCAGTGCTCCCATTTCCTACAATGAGCAGTTCTTC. Protein product: CSAPISYNEQFF.

The V gene is TRBV10-3, the J gene TRBJ2-5; unclear D gene. Trimming took 4 bases from V and 2 from J, leaving 5 bases between them. CDR1 is ENHRY, CDR2 SYGVKD, per germline. CDR3 length: 12 amino acids. DNA for the CDR3: TGTGCCATCAGTGTAGGTCAAGAGACCCAGTACTTC. It codes for CAISVGQETQYF.

The sample holds many counts of this clonotype. In DNA, the CDR3 is TGCGCCAGCAATCCGGGACAGGGGCGGGAGCAGTACTTC. Amino acids: CASNPGQGREQYF. The genes are TRBV5-1 and TRBJ2-7; 10 bases are shared with TRBD1. Germline V gene sequence: CDR1 SGHRS, CDR2 YFSETQ. CDR3 size: 13 residues. V gave up 6 bases and J gave up 7 bases; unmatched junction bases: 7.

This sequence joins TRBV20-1 and TRBJ2-7; D remains unclear. The CDR3 totals 15 residues. Germline V gene lookup returns CDR1 DFQATT and CDR2 SNEGSKA (reference sequence). Trimming removed 0 bases from V and 2 bases from J, with 14 bases in between. CDR3 DNA: TGCAGTGCTAGAGATCCCACAACCCCTACCTACGAGCAGTACTTC. Translation gives CSARDPTTPTYEQYF.